This T cell receptor (beta chain) appears in the sequencing data of a study of blood T cell repertoires in COVID-19. CDR1 and CDR2 (germline): SGHTA, FQGNSA. Trimming took 0 bases from V and 4 from J, leaving 9 bases between them. The CDR3 is 15 residues long. Profiling relied on immunoSEQ multiplex PCR, and the TCRdb table lists in-frame clones only, not all of them. Of about 480,000 clones in the sample, around nine tenths were seen once. This TCR was recovered from a woman in her sixties or seventies who had recovered from COVID-19. This chain joins TRBV7-2 and TRBJ2-2, with TRBD2 as a possible D gene (7 bases). The specimen was PBMCs or T cells enriched from blood (not recorded which). DNA of the CDR3: TGTGCCAGCAGCTTAGCGGGGGGGCTCACCGGGGAGCTGTTTTTT. It specifies CASSLAGGLTGELFF.